The next 9 T cell receptor beta chains were all read from a single sample in a study of breast tumors, draining lymph nodes, adjacent tissues. Samples came from axillary lymph nodes draining the breast cancer. TCRdb re-derived calls from the multiplex PCR reads in MiXCR, one entry per CDR3 protein. Counted here are some 120,000 distinct CDR3 sequences, 21% occurring once; the ten biggest clones make up over 2%. Sequenced sample: axillary lymph node tissue. The receptors were gathered from a female donor with breast cancer. Some clones in this sample may be carry-over from other donors' samples.

This clonotype was observed at least ten times. The V and J genes are TRBV28 and TRBJ2-7; 9 nucleotides align to TRBD2. J gave up 7 bases and V 6 bases, and 13 bases lay outside the gene matches. In germline, CDR1 is MDHEN, CDR2 SYDVKM. The CDR3 is 15 residues long. In DNA, the CDR3 is TGTGCCAGCAGCCACGGACTAGCGTGGGCGGGTGAGCAGTACTTC. Protein product: CASSHGLAWAGEQYF.

Many counts were recorded for this clonotype. V and J are TRBV6-6 and TRBJ1-5; TRBD1 matches 9 bases. The CDR3 has 16 amino acids. The germline V gene encodes CDR1 MNHNY and CDR2 SVGAGI (reference sequence). J lost 6 bases, V lost 0 bases, and 6 bases had no gene match. Here the CDR3 DNA reads TGTGCCAGCAGTTACTCGAAAGGGACAGGGACTCAGCCCCAGCATTTT. This codes for CASSYSKGTGTQPQHF.

This clonotype was seen repeatedly, ten times or more. V gene TRBV5-1 combines with J gene TRBJ2-5, with TRBD1 matching over 8 bases. The CDR3 sequence is 16 residues long. CDR1 and CDR2 (germline): SGHRS, YFSETQ. The junction had 8 bases not matched to a gene; V was cut back by 3 bases and J by 1 base. The CDR3 loop is CASSSGWTGIQETQYF. The CDR3 bases are TGCGCCAGCAGCTCCGGATGGACAGGGATCCAAGAGACCCAGTACTTC.

A single count supports this clonotype. With a much larger clone just one base away, this may be a read error. J is TRBJ2-1 and V is TRBV7-3; 9 nucleotides line up with TRBD2. V lost 5 bases to trimming and J lost 2 bases; unmatched junction nucleotides: 7. In germline, CDR1 is SGHTA, CDR2 FQGTGA. The CDR3 is 16 residues long. CDR3 sequence reads: CASSPRGGHAYNEQFF. The DNA of the CDR3 is TGTGCCAGCAGCCCGCGGGGGGGCCATGCCTACAATGAGCAGTTCTTC.

This clonotype was counted ten times or more. The chain has TRBV6-5 and TRBJ2-3; D is undetermined. Per germline, CDR1 MNHEY and CDR2 SVGAGI. The CDR3 runs to 14 residues. V was trimmed by 4 bases and J by 8 bases, leaving 16 bases between them. CDR3 amino acids: CASSSQPEWGTQYF. In DNA, the CDR3 is TGTGCCAGCAGTTCTCAGCCGGAGTGGGGTACGCAGTATTTT.

The sample holds many counts of this clonotype. This rearrangement joins TRBV5-1 to TRBJ2-3, with 10 bases fitting TRBD1. CDR1 SGHRS and CDR2 YFSETQ come from the germline V gene. J was trimmed by 6 bases and V by 4 bases; bases with no gene match: 8. The CDR3 spans 15 residues. The DNA for the CDR3 is TGCGCCAGCAGCCTCGGGACAGGGGTCTCGGATACGCAGTATTTT. Its protein is CASSLGTGVSDTQYF.

Of note for this clonotype: This may stem from a read error, because a much larger clone lies one nucleotide away. V and J are TRBV6-2 or TRBV6-3 and TRBJ2-7; 8 bases are a match to TRBD1. The CDR3 loop spans 14 amino acids. Looked up from germline, CDR1 is MNHEY and CDR2 is SVGEGT. Trimming took 10 bases from V and 2 from J; bases not matched to a gene: 10. The chain's CDR3 is CATRGTGVAYEQYF. The DNA for the CDR3 is TGTGCCACCAGGGGGACAGGAGTCGCCTACGAGCAGTACTTC.

This clonotype was counted between two and nine times. The chain carries TRBV3-1 and TRBJ2-2; either TRBD1 or TRBD2 may fit D (7 bases each). V lost 8 bases and J 5 bases, leaving 18 bases between the germline ends. This CDR3 has 15 residues. Germline CDR1 LGHDT, CDR2 YNNKEL (reference sequence). The CDR3 DNA is TGTGCCAGCGCAGGGAGGGGGCGCGGAACCGGGGAGCTGTTTTTT. The encoded protein is CASAGRGRGTGELFF.

There are many counts of this clonotype. The V call is TRBV20-1, the J call TRBJ2-5; D gene uncertain. Trimming stripped 4 bases from V and 4 bases from J, with 16 bases between. The CDR3 sequence is 14 residues long. In germline, CDR1 is DFQATT, CDR2 SNEGSKA (reference sequence). The CDR3 spells CSAIPTGSVETQYF. Written as DNA, the CDR3 is TGCAGTGCTATACCGACTGGGTCGGTAGAGACCCAGTACTTC.